Following are 22 T cell receptor beta chains from one sample sequenced in a study of T-cell reconstitution after alpha-beta-depleted transplantation in children. For TCRbeta, the library was prepared with unique molecular identifiers. TCRdb reprocessed the PCR reads with MiXCR, giving one entry per CDR3 protein. The sample shows some 240,000 distinct CDR3 sequences, 12% of them seen only once. The sequenced sample was PBMCs from the stem cell graft donor, obtained from the stem cell graft. Receptors originate from a human donor who donated a stem cell graft to a child with acute lymphoblastic leukemia.

In this sample, this clonotype turned up many times. The chain uses TRBV5-1 and TRBJ2-5, with 8 bases aligning to TRBD1. This CDR3 region has 14 residues. Germline values: CDR1 SGHRS, CDR2 YFSETQ. The trim removed 5 bases at V and 2 bases at J, leaving 5 bases unmatched. The DNA for the CDR3 is TGCGCCAGCAGGCCGGGACAGGCGCAAGAGACCCAGTACTTC. It yields the protein CASRPGQAQETQYF. Full variable domain (outside the CDR3, taken from reference TRBV5-1 and TRBJ2-5): KAGVTQTPRYLIKTRGQQVTLSCSPISGHRSVSWYQQTPGQGLQFLFEYFSETQRNKGNFPGRFSGRQFSNSRSEMNVSTLELGDSALYLCASRPGQAQETQYFGPGTRLLVL.

The sample holds many counts of this clonotype. This rearrangement joins TRBV5-1 to TRBJ1-1; 7 nucleotides match TRBD1. This CDR3 spans 13 amino acids. Germline trimming cut 5 bases from V and 11 bases from J; bases unmatched to any gene: 12. Germline assignment: CDR1 SGHRS and CDR2 YFSETQ. The CDR3 sequence is CASRIAGGDEAFF. The CDR3 DNA follows: TGCGCCAGCAGGATAGCAGGGGGAGACGAGGCTTTCTTT.

This clonotype has a count of ten or more. The chain has TRBV4-3 and TRBJ2-2; D is undetermined. The V and J ends lost 0 bases and 1 base respectively, with 9 bases between them. The V gene's germline CDR1 is LGHNA and CDR2 YSLEER. This CDR3 spans 16 amino acids. CDR3 amino acids: CASSQDNSVNTGELFF. DNA for the CDR3: TGCGCCAGCAGCCAAGATAACTCCGTGAACACCGGGGAGCTGTTTTTT.

The chain is built from TRBV5-1 and TRBJ2-2, with D possibly TRBD1 on 6 matching bases. Germline lookup yields CDR1 SGHRS and CDR2 YFSETQ. Trimming removed 2 bases from V and 6 bases from J, with 17 bases in between. CDR3 size: 16 residues. The CDR3 region has the DNA TGCGCCAGCAGCTTTACAGGGAAGAGTGTGGCCGGGGAGCTGTTTTTT. Translation: CASSFTGKSVAGELFF. Filled out from reference TRBV5-1 and TRBJ2-2, the complete variable domain reads KAGVTQTPRYLIKTRGQQVTLSCSPISGHRSVSWYQQTPGQGLQFLFEYFSETQRNKGNFPGRFSGRQFSNSRSEMNVSTLELGDSALYLCASSFTGKSVAGELFFGEGSRLTVL.

This clonotype was detected a few times. This sequence joins TRBV3-1 and TRBJ1-2; D is uncertain. This CDR3 region has 18 residues. Per germline, CDR1 LGHDT and CDR2 YNNKEL (reference sequence). V lost 0 bases and J lost 6, with 23 bases in between. This chain's CDR3 is CASSQDLRTQTTPHGYTF. As DNA, the CDR3 is TGTGCCAGCAGCCAAGACTTACGGACGCAAACCACCCCCCATGGCTACACCTTC. Together with reference TRBV3-1 and TRBJ1-2, the CDR3 gives the full variable domain: DTAVSQTPKYLVTQMGNDKSIKCEQNLGHDTMYWYKQDSKKFLKIMFSYNNKELIINETVPNRFSPKSPDKAHLNLHINSLELGDSAVYFCASSQDLRTQTTPHGYTFGSGTRLTVV.

This clonotype was recorded many times. This chain connects TRBV7-2 to TRBJ1-2, with D hard to call. CDR3 length: 13 residues. Deletions cut 6 bases from V and 4 bases from J, with 12 bases between. Germline V gene sequence: CDR1 SGHTA, CDR2 FQGNSA. The CDR3 protein is CASSPAQVYGYTF. CDR3 in DNA: TGTGCCAGCAGTCCCGCGCAGGTCTATGGCTACACCTTC.

This clonotype was observed many times. The chain recombines TRBV6-2 or TRBV6-3 with TRBJ2-7; 8 bases align to TRBD2. Trimming cost V 0 bases and J 0 bases; bases outside gene matches: 16. Looked up from germline, CDR1 is MNHEY and CDR2 is SVGEGT. The CDR3 is 20 amino acids. The CDR3 DNA reads TGTGCCAGCAGTTACTCGACGGTAGCGGGGTCCACCTCGAGCTCCTACGAGCAGTACTTC. Translation: CASSYSTVAGSTSSSYEQYF.

At least ten counts were recorded for this clonotype. This rearrangement joins TRBV5-6 to TRBJ1-2; D is undetermined. The ends were cut back, 0 bases at V and 1 base at J, with 7 bases in the middle. Germline V CDR1 and CDR2: SGHDT, YYEEEE. CDR3 length: 14 amino acids. The CDR3 is CASSLDLLNYGYTF. The CDR3 coding sequence is TGTGCCAGCAGCTTGGATCTGCTTAACTATGGCTACACCTTC.

This clonotype was seen at least ten times. The rearrangement uses TRBV28 and TRBJ2-1; 7 bases agree with TRBD2. CDR3 length: 16 amino acids. Trimming cost V 5 bases and J 9 bases; bases outside gene matches: 16. The germline gives CDR1 MDHEN, CDR2 SYDVKM. CDR3 in amino acids: CASSRRRMGEGGEQFF. In DNA, the CDR3 is TGTGCCAGCAGTCGCCGCCGAATGGGGGAGGGAGGTGAGCAGTTCTTC.

This clonotype was detected many times. The V gene is TRBV7-9, the J gene TRBJ1-2, with D possibly TRBD1 on 6 matching bases. The CDR3 covers 13 residues. Germline values: CDR1 SEHNR, CDR2 FQNEAQ (reference sequence). The V end was cut by 5 bases, the J end by 4 bases, with 11 bases between. CDR3 coding DNA: TGTGCCAGCAGCCCACAGGGACGCTATGGCTACACCTTC. Its translation is CASSPQGRYGYTF.

This clonotype was seen at least ten times. The chain recombines TRBV20-1 with TRBJ1-4, with D uncertain. The CDR3 is made up of 15 amino acids. The V gene lost 4 bases and the J gene lost 5 bases, with 17 bases spanning the gap. Germline V CDR1 and CDR2: DFQATT, SNEGSKA (reference sequence). CDR3 coding DNA: TGCAGTGCTACGACTGCAAAGGAACTGAATGAAAAACTGTTTTTT. Translating gives CSATTAKELNEKLFF.

The chain is built from TRBV6-2 or TRBV6-3 and TRBJ2-2; D gene uncertain. The CDR3 runs 14 residues. Germline CDR1 and CDR2: MNHEY and SVGEGT. V gave up 0 bases and J gave up 3 bases, with 5 bases separating them. The CDR3 is CASSYSADTGELFF. The CDR3 DNA reads TGTGCCAGCAGTTACTCGGCCGACACCGGGGAGCTGTTTTTT.

This chain uses TRBV12-3 or TRBV12-4 with TRBJ2-7; D is unresolved. CDR3 size: 11 residues. Between the trimmed V and J ends, which lost 9 bases and 5 bases, there was a span of 11 bases. The CDR3 here is CASGRRNEQYF. CDR3 bases: TGTGCCAGTGGCAGAAGAAACGAGCAGTACTTC.

This clonotype was seen repeatedly, ten times or more. The rearrangement uses TRBV20-1 and TRBJ2-7, with D perhaps given as TRBD1 or TRBD2 (5 bases each). V was cut by 0 bases and J by 5 bases, with 17 bases left in between. The CDR3 consists of 15 residues. CDR1 and CDR2 (germline): DFQATT, SNEGSKA (reference sequence). This chain's CDR3 is CSARDRATGTHEQYF. Here the CDR3 DNA reads TGCAGTGCTAGAGATCGCGCAACGGGGACCCACGAGCAGTACTTC.

The table lists this clonotype with many counts. V gene TRBV10-3 combines with J gene TRBJ2-2; no reliable D call. This CDR3 comprises 16 residues. Trimming cost V 2 bases and J 2 bases, with 12 bases left between them. Germline-derived CDR1 and CDR2 are ENHRY and SYGVKD. This chain's CDR3 is CAISEIGQSNTGELFF. In DNA, the CDR3 is TGTGCCATCAGTGAGATAGGGCAGAGCAACACCGGGGAGCTGTTTTTT.

This clonotype was seen a handful of times. The J gene is TRBJ2-7, the V gene TRBV7-2, with 12 bases lining up with TRBD2. With 5 bases clipped from V and 0 bases from J, the junction kept 5 bases outside the gene matches. Germline values: CDR1 SGHTA, CDR2 FQGNSA. The length of the CDR3 is 16 residues. In nucleotides, the CDR3 is TGTGCCAGCAGCCGCGGACTAGCGGGGAGCTCCTACGAGCAGTACTTC. Translating it yields CASSRGLAGSSYEQYF. Supplemented by reference TRBV7-2 and TRBJ2-7, the full variable domain reads GAGVSQSPSNKVTEKGKDVELRCDPISGHTALYWYRQSLGQGLEFLIYFQGNSAPDKSGLPSDRFSAERTGGSVSTLTIQRTQQEDSAVYLCASSRGLAGSSYEQYFGPGTRLTVT.

In regard to this clonotype: A read error may explain this, as a much larger clone is one base away. The rearrangement links TRBV4-3 to TRBJ2-3, with D perhaps TRBD1 (5 bases). Trimming shortened V by 4 bases and J by 4 bases, and 21 bases separated the two germline ends. This CDR3 has 17 residues. The germline V gene encodes CDR1 LGHNA and CDR2 YSLEER. The CDR3 is CASSPLYRQRNADTQYF. The CDR3 DNA reads as TGCGCCAGCAGCCCGTTATACAGACAGAGAAACGCAGATACGCAGTATTTT.

The chain has TRBV9 and TRBJ2-7; D is unresolved. This CDR3 contains 12 residues. V lost 3 bases to trimming and J lost 4 bases, with 8 bases between them. Per germline, CDR1 SGDLS and CDR2 YYNGEE. CDR3 protein: CASSAPGYEQYF. The CDR3 DNA is TGTGCCAGCAGCGCCCCCGGATACGAGCAGTACTTC.

This clonotype was seen repeatedly, ten times or more. V is TRBV7-8 and J is TRBJ1-1; D might be TRBD1 (5 bases). CDR3 size: 14 residues. Looked up from germline, CDR1 is SGHVS and CDR2 is FQNEAQ. V shed 3 bases and J shed 2 bases, with 10 bases lying between them. The CDR3 coding sequence is TGTGCCAGCAGCTTTCCGGGGGAAAACACTGAAGCTTTCTTT. Encoded protein: CASSFPGENTEAFF.

This clonotype was observed many times. The rearrangement uses TRBV24-1 and TRBJ2-7; perhaps TRBD2 as D (6 bases). CDR3 size: 13 residues. V lost 9 bases and J 5 bases, leaving 16 bases between the germline ends. CDR1 KGHDR and CDR2 SFDVKD come from the germline V gene. CDR3 amino acids: CATGSGRIHEQYF. The DNA of the CDR3 is TGTGCCACCGGGTCAGGGAGGATCCACGAGCAGTACTTC.

This clonotype showed up just a few times. The chain carries TRBV4-3 and TRBJ1-1; D not resolved. Germline CDR1 and CDR2: LGHNA and YSLEER. This CDR3 has 16 residues. Deletions cut 6 bases from V and 6 bases from J, with 23 bases between. The CDR3 region is CASSPLLGGERSEAFF. CDR3 in DNA: TGCGCCAGCAGTCCCCTGCTCGGCGGGGAGAGGTCTGAAGCTTTCTTT.

A few counts support this clonotype. V is TRBV20-1 and J is TRBJ1-2, with D perhaps TRBD1 (5 bases). V was shortened by 6 bases and J by 0 bases, with 11 bases between the two germline ends. From germline, CDR1 is DFQATT and CDR2 SNEGSKA (reference sequence). This CDR3 has 13 amino acids. Here the CDR3 reads CSAPDSPNYGYTF. The CDR3 nucleotides are TGCAGTGCGCCTGACAGTCCTAACTATGGCTACACCTTC.